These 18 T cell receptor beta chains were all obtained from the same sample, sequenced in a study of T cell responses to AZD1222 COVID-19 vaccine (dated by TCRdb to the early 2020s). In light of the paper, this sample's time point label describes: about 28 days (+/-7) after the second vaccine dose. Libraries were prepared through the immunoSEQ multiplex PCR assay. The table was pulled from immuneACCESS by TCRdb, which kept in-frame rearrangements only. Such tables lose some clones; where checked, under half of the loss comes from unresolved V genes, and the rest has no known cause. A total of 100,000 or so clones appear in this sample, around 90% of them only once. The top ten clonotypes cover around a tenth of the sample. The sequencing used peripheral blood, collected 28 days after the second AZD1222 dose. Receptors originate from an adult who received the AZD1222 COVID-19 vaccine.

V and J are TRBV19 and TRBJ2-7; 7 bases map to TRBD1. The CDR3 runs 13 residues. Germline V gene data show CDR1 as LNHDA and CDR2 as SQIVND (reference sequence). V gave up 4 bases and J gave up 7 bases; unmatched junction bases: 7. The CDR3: CASSRSDRDEQYF. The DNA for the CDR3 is TGTGCCAGTAGTAGGAGCGACAGGGATGAGCAGTACTTC.

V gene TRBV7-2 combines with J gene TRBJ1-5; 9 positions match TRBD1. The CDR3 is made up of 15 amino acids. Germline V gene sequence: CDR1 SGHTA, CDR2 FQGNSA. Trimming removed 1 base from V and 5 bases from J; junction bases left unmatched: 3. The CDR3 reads CASSLGDRDDQPQHF. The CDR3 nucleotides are TGTGCCAGCAGCTTAGGGGACAGGGATGATCAGCCCCAGCATTTT.

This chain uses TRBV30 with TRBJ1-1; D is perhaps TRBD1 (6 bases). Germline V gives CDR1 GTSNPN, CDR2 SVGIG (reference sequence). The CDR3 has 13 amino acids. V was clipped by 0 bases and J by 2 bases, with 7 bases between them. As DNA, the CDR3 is TGTGCCTGGAGTGTAGGGGGTAACACTGAAGCTTTCTTT. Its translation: CAWSVGGNTEAFF.

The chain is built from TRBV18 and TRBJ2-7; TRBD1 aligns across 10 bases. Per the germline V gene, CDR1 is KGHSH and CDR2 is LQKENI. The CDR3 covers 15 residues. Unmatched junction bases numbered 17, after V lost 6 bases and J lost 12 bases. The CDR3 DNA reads TGTGCCAGCTCTCTCGACCGGGACAGGGGTCCCCCTCCGTACTTC. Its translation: CASSLDRDRGPPPYF. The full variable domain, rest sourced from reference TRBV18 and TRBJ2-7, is NAGVMQNPRHLVRRRGQEARLRCSPMKGHSHVYWYRQLPEEGLKFMVYLQKENIIDESGMPKERFSAEFPKEGPSILRIQQVVRGDSAAYFCASSLDRDRGPPPYFGPGTRLTVT.

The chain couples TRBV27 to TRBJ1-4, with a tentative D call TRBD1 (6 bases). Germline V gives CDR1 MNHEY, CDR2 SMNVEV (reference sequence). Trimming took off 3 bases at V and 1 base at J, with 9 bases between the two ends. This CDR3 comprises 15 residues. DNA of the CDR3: TGTGCCAGCAGTTTCCGGGGGCGAACTAATGAAAAACTGTTTTTT. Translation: CASSFRGRTNEKLFF.

The CDR3 sequence is CASSETSGGATDTQYF. For the CDR3, the DNA is TGTGCCAGCAGTGAAACTAGCGGGGGGGCCACAGATACGCAGTATTTT. The V and J genes are TRBV6-1 and TRBJ2-3; 13 bases fit TRBD2. The CDR3 is 16 residues long. Germline CDR1 reads MNHNS; CDR2 reads SASEGT. J was trimmed by 2 bases and V by 2 bases; bases with no gene match: 1.

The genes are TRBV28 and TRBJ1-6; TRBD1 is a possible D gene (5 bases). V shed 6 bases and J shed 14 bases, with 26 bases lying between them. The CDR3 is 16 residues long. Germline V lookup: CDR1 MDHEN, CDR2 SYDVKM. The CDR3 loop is CASSTPGQWSGGTLHF. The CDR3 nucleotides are TGTGCCAGCAGCACTCCGGGGCAGTGGAGTGGAGGGACCCTCCACTTT.

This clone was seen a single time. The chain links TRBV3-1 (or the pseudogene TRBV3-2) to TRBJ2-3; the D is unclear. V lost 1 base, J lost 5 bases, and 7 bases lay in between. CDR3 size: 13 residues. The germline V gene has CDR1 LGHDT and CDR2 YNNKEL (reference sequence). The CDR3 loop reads CASSQGNRDTQYF. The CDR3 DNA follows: TGTGCCAGCAGCCAAGGGAATAGAGATACGCAGTATTTT.

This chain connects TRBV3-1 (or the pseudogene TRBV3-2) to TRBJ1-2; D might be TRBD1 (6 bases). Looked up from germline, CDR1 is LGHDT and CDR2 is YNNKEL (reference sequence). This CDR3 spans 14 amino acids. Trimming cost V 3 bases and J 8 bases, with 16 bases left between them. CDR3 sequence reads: CASSQFLGGEGYTF. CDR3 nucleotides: TGTGCCAGCAGCCAGTTTCTGGGGGGCGAGGGCTACACCTTC.

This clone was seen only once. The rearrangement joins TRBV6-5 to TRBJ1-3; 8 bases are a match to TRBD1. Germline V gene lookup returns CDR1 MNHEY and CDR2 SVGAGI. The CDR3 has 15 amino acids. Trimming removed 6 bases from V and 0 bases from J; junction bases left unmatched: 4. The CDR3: CASSHDRGSGNTIYF. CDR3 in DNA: TGTGCCAGCAGCCACGACAGGGGCTCTGGAAACACCATATATTTT.

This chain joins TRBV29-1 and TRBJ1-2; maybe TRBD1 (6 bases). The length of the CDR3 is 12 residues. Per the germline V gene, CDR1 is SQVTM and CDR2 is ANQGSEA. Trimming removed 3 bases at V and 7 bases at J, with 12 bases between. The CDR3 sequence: CSVDRGRGGYTF. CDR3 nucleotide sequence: TGCAGCGTTGACAGGGGTAGAGGTGGCTACACCTTC. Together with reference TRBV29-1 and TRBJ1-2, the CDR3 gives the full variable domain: SAVISQKPSRDICQRGTSLTIQCQVDSQVTMMFWYRQQPGQSLTLIATANQGSEATYESGFVIDKFPISRPNLTFSTLTVSNMSPEDSSIYLCSVDRGRGGYTFGSGTRLTVV.

CDR3 in amino acids: CASSLDNSGNTIYF. The CDR3 nucleotides are TGTGCCAGCTCCTTAGACAACTCTGGAAACACCATATATTTT. The chain is built from TRBV18 and TRBJ1-3; D unclear. Germline V gives CDR1 KGHSH, CDR2 LQKENI. The CDR3 spans 14 residues. V was pared by 6 bases and J by 0 bases, with 9 bases between.

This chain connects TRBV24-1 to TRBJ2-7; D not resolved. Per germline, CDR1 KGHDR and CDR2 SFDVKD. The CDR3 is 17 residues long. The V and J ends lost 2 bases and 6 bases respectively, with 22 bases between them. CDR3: CATSDSTSPGRVGEQYF. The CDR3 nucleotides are TGTGCCACCAGTGATTCGACATCACCGGGTAGGGTAGGCGAGCAGTACTTC.

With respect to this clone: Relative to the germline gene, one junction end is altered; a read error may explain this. This chain's CDR3 is CERTPRGTQYF. The CDR3 region has the DNA TGCGAGCGGACACCACGGGGGACCCAGTACTTC. The chain couples TRBV19 to TRBJ2-5, with D possibly being TRBD1 or TRBD2 (5 bases each). This CDR3 is built from 11 residues. The germline gives CDR1 LNHDA, CDR2 SQIVND (reference sequence). Filled out from reference TRBV19 and TRBJ2-5, the complete variable domain reads DGGITQSPKYLFRKEGQNVTLSCEQNLNHDAMYWYRQDPGQGLRLIYYSQIVNDFQKGDIAEGYSVSREKKESFPLTVTSAQKNPTAFYLCERTPRGTQYFGPGTRLLVL.

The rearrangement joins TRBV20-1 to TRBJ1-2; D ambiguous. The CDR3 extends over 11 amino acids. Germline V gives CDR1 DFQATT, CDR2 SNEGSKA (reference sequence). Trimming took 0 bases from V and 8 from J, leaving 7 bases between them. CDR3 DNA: TGCAGTGCTAGAGATGGCGGCGGCTACACCTTC. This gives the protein CSARDGGGYTF.

The CDR3 reads CASSVYQGVFEQFF. Written as DNA, the CDR3 is TGTGCCAGCAGCGTTTATCAGGGGGTTTTTGAGCAGTTCTTC. The rearrangement links TRBV5-8 to TRBJ2-1, with 7 nucleotides matching TRBD1. The trim removed 4 bases at V and 9 bases at J, leaving 10 bases unmatched. Germline V gene sequence: CDR1 SGHTS, CDR2 YDEGEE. This CDR3 contains 14 residues.

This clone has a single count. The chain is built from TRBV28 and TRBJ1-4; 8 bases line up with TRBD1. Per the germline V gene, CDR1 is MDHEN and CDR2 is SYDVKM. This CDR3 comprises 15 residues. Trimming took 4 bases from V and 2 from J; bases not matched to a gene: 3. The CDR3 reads CASSSQGATNEKLFF. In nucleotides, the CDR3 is TGTGCCAGCAGTTCTCAGGGGGCGACTAATGAAAAACTGTTTTTT.

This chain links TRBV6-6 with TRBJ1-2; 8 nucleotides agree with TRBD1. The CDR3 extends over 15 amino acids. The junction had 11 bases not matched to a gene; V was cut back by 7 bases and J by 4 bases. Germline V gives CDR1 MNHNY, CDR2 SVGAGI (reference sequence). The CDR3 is CASMTGAGEVYGYTF. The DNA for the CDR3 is TGTGCCAGCATGACAGGGGCGGGGGAGGTCTATGGCTACACCTTC.